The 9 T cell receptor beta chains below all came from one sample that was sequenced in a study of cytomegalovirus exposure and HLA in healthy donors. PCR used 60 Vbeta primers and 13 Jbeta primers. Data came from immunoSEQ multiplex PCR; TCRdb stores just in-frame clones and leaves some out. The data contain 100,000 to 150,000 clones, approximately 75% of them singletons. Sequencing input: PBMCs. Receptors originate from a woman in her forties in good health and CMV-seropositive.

CDR3 sequence (DNA): TGTGCCAGTACCGGACAGGTATCCGCAAGCACAGATACGCAGTATTTT. This encodes CASTGQVSASTDTQYF. The J gene is TRBJ2-3, the V gene TRBV19, with 7 bases identical to TRBD1. CDR3 length: 16 amino acids. Germline trimming cut 7 bases from V and 0 bases from J; bases unmatched to any gene: 10. Germline CDR1 reads LNHDA; CDR2 reads SQIVND (reference sequence).

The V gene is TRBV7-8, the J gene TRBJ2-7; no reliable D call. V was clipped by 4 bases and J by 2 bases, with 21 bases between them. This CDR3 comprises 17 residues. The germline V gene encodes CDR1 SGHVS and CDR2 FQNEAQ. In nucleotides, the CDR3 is TGTGCCAGCAGCTCACCGCCGACCGGCCAGGTCCCCTACGAGCAGTACTTC. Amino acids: CASSSPPTGQVPYEQYF.

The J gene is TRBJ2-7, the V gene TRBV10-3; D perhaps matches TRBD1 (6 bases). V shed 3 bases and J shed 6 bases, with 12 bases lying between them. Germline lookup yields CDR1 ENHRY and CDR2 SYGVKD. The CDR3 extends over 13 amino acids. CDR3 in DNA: TGTGCCATCAGTGAAGCAGGGGATCCCGAGCAGTACTTC. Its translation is CAISEAGDPEQYF.

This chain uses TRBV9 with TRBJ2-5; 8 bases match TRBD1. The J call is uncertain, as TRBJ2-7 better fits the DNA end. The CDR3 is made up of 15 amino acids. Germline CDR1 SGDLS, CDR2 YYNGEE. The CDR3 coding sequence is TGTGCCAGCAGCGCTTTCCAGGGGGCAGGAGGCGAGCAGTACTTC. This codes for CASSAFQGAGGEQYF.

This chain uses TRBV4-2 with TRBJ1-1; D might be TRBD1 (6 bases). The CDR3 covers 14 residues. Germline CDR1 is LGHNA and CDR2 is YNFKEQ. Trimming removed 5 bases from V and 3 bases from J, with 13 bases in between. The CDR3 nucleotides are TGTGCCAGCAGCATAGACGAGGGGGACACTGAAGCTTTCTTT. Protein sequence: CASSIDEGDTEAFF.

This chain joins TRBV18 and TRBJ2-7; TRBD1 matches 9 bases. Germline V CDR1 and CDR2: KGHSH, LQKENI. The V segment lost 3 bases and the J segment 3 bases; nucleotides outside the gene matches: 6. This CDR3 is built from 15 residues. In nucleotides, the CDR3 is TGTGCCAGCTCACCGTCGGGACAGGGCCTCTACGAGCAGTACTTC. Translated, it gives CASSPSGQGLYEQYF.

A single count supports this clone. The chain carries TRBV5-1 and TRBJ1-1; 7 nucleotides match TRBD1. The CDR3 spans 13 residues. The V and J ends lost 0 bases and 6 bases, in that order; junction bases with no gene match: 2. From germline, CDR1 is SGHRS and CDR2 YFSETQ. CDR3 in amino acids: CASSLARGAEAFF. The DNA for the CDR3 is TGCGCCAGCAGCTTGGCCAGGGGGGCTGAAGCTTTCTTT.

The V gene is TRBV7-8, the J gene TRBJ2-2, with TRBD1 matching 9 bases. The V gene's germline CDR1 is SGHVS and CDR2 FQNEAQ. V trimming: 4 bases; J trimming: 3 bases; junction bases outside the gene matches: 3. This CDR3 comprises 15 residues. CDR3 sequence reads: CASSSGTGHTGELFF. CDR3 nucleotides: TGTGCCAGCAGCTCAGGGACAGGGCACACCGGGGAGCTGTTTTTT.

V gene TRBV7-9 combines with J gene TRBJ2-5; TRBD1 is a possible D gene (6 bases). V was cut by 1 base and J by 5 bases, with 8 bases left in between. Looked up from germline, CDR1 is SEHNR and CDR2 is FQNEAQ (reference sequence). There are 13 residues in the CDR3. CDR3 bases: TGTGCCAGCAGCTTAGACAGGGTCGAGACCCAGTACTTC. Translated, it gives CASSLDRVETQYF.